The next 12 T cell receptor beta chains were all read from a single sample in a study of beta chain features in type 1 diabetes. The antigens of these receptors remain unknown. Expressed TCRB transcripts were sequenced after all isolated RNA was converted to cDNA. Profiled with immunoSEQ multiplex PCR; TCRdb holds only in-frame clones, not every one. In the table there are fewer than 400,000 clones, approximately 9.7% of which are singletons. Overall study results and limits: TCRB CDR3s were moderately but significantly shorter in Type 1 diabetes patients in all four CD4+ subsets.

Sequences were obtained from central memory CD4+ T cells from blood. Receptors were obtained from a young man with type 1 diabetes.

This clone was seen many times. Other nucleotide sequences in the sample specify the same CDR3. The V and J genes are TRBV9 and TRBJ1-2, with 9 nucleotides matching TRBD1. CDR3 length: 14 amino acids. The germline CDR1 and CDR2 sequences are SGDLS and YYNGEE. V lost 8 bases, J lost 3 bases, and 8 bases stayed unmatched. Written as DNA, the CDR3 is TGTGCCAGTTCCCCGGGACAGGGTGACTATGGCTACACCTTC. Encoded protein: CASSPGQGDYGYTF.

This clone has just a few counts. The chain combines TRBV5-1 with TRBJ2-5; TRBD2 matches at 13 bases. Trimming at V came to 0 bases and at J to 3 bases, leaving 11 bases not matched to a gene. This CDR3 has 19 residues. Germline CDR1 SGHRS, CDR2 YFSETQ. CDR3 residues: CASSLAGLAGEPLEETQYF. The DNA for the CDR3 is TGCGCCAGCAGCTTGGCCGGACTAGCGGGAGAACCTCTTGAAGAGACCCAGTACTTC.

This clone turned up a few times. The CDR3 region has the DNA TGTGCCAGCAGCTTAGTCGGGCTGGGGGACAATGAGCAGTTCTTC. Translated: CASSLVGLGDNEQFF. The chain links TRBV7-9 to TRBJ2-1; D may correspond to TRBD1 or TRBD2 (5 bases each). The V gene lost 1 base and the J gene lost 5 bases, with 12 bases spanning the gap. Germline V CDR1 and CDR2: SEHNR, FQNEAQ (reference sequence). The CDR3 sequence is 15 residues long.

This chain connects TRBV4-3 to TRBJ2-2; D gene uncertain. Trimming stripped 5 bases from V and 3 bases from J, with 16 bases between. The CDR3 length is 16 residues. The germline V gene encodes CDR1 LGHNA and CDR2 YSLEER. The CDR3 is CASSRGLGMDTGELFF. The CDR3 region has the DNA TGCGCCAGCAGCAGAGGTCTGGGTATGGACACCGGGGAGCTGTTTTTT.

The V call is TRBV9, the J call TRBJ2-5; the D gene could be TRBD1 or TRBD2 (5 bases each). V was pared by 0 bases and J by 5 bases, with 11 bases between. This CDR3 has 14 residues. In germline, CDR1 is SGDLS, CDR2 YYNGEE. CDR3 coding DNA: TGTGCCAGCAGCGTAGAAGGGACCGGGGAGACCCAGTACTTC. Protein sequence: CASSVEGTGETQYF. Full variable domain (missing parts from reference TRBV9 and TRBJ2-5): DSGVTQTPKHLITATGQRVTLRCSPRSGDLSVYWYQQSLDQGLQFLIQYYNGEERAKGNILERFSAQQFPDLHSELNLSSLELGDSALYFCASSVEGTGETQYFGPGTRLLVL.

The chain employs TRBV28 and TRBJ2-1; D gene ambiguous. This CDR3 has 13 amino acids. V gave up 5 bases and J gave up 8 bases, with 13 bases separating them. Germline V gene lookup returns CDR1 MDHEN and CDR2 SYDVKM. For the CDR3, the DNA is TGTGCCAGCAGTCCCCATGGGTCGGATGAGCAGTTCTTC. Translated, it gives CASSPHGSDEQFF.

This clone turned up a few times. This chain joins TRBV25-1 and TRBJ2-1; a possible D gene is TRBD2 (7 bases). V lost 5 bases to trimming and J lost 8 bases, with 28 bases between them. This CDR3 is 18 amino acids long. From germline, CDR1 is MGHDK and CDR2 SYGVNS. CDR3 sequence: CASSPIWGGPPLFYEQFF. The CDR3 DNA reads as TGTGCCAGCAGTCCTATTTGGGGGGGGCCCCCTTTATTCTATGAGCAGTTCTTC.

In its sample, this clone was seen a few times. Other nucleotide sequences from this sample produce the same CDR3. The CDR3: CASSPQQGSNYGYTF. In DNA, the CDR3 is TGTGCCAGCTCACCACAACAGGGGAGTAACTATGGCTACACCTTC. The chain has TRBV18 and TRBJ1-2, with 7 bases matching TRBD1. The CDR3 has 15 residues. Looked up from germline, CDR1 is KGHSH and CDR2 is LQKENI. V was pared by 1 base and J by 1 base, with 3 bases of the junction left unmatched.

This clone was seen at least ten times. V and J are TRBV5-4 and TRBJ2-3, with D unclear. The CDR3 spans 13 residues. V was clipped by 4 bases and J by 5 bases, with 11 bases between them. The germline gives CDR1 SGHNT, CDR2 YYREEE (reference sequence). The CDR3 region has the DNA TGTGCCAGCAGCCCGACTCCAAGAGATACGCAGTATTTT. Translated: CASSPTPRDTQYF. Drawing the rest from reference TRBV5-4 and TRBJ2-3, the complete variable domain is ETGVTQSPTHLIKTRGQQVTLRCSSQSGHNTVSWYQQALGQGPQFIFQYYREEENGRGNFPPRFSGLQFPNYSSELNVNALELDDSALYLCASSPTPRDTQYFGPGTRLTVL.

The chain is built from TRBV7-2 and TRBJ2-5, with D possibly being TRBD1 (6 bases). The germline CDR1 and CDR2 sequences are SGHTA and FQGNSA. The V end lost 3 bases, the J end lost 1 base, and 12 bases lay between the germline ends. The CDR3 loop spans 15 amino acids. In DNA form, the CDR3 reads TGTGCCAGCAGCTTGGGGGCAAGGAGCCAAGAGACCCAGTACTTC. Protein sequence: CASSLGARSQETQYF. Complete variable domain (other parts from reference TRBV7-2 and TRBJ2-5): GAGVSQSPSNKVTEKGKDVELRCDPISGHTALYWYRQSLGQGLEFLIYFQGNSAPDKSGLPSDRFSAERTGGSVSTLTIQRTQQEDSAVYLCASSLGARSQETQYFGPGTRLLVL.

This clone was detected a few times. The rearrangement uses TRBV29-1 and TRBJ2-7; D may be TRBD1 or TRBD2 (5 bases each). The V end lost 4 bases, the J end lost 5 bases, and 15 bases lay between the germline ends. Germline assignment: CDR1 SQVTM and CDR2 ANQGSEA. CDR3 length: 13 residues. The CDR3 sequence is CSVVRDGRNEQYF. The CDR3, as DNA: TGCAGCGTTGTCCGGGACGGCCGCAACGAGCAGTACTTC.

This clone appeared a few times. The chain combines TRBV18 with TRBJ2-3, with D perhaps matching TRBD2 (5 bases). The CDR3 totals 14 residues. Per germline, CDR1 KGHSH and CDR2 LQKENI. Trimming removed 3 bases from V and 4 bases from J, with 11 bases in between. The CDR3 reads CASSPPLAADTQYF. CDR3 DNA sequence: TGTGCCAGCTCACCTCCGCTAGCAGCAGATACGCAGTATTTT.